The following is a T cell receptor beta chain sequence with its context. Its antigen is as yet unknown. Profiled with immunoSEQ multiplex PCR; TCRdb holds only in-frame clones, not every one. The sample shows about 110,000 clones, about 86% of them seen only once. These data are taken from a study of T cell responses to AZD1222 COVID-19 vaccine. Regarding the study as a whole: Nearly half of spike-specific TCRs reportedly target variant regions that are unmutated in the B.1.351 and B.1.1.7 variants. Spike as a whole was targeted by vaccine-associated CD4 TCRs, dominant at 160-218 and 743-854.

The CDR3 runs 14 residues. Germline V gives CDR1 SQVTM, CDR2 ANQGSEA. J gave up 8 bases and V 7 bases, and 11 bases lay outside the gene matches. The receptor comes from an adult in good health. The V and J genes are TRBV29-1 and TRBJ1-2; 12 positions match TRBD1. This specimen consisted of peripheral blood, obtained on day 0 of AZD1222 vaccination. CDR3 DNA sequence: TGCAGCGGCGCCGGGGGACAGGGGGCTGGCGGCTACACCTTC. This encodes CSGAGGQGAGGYTF.